The clone carrying this T cell receptor (beta chain) was observed a few times. Its specificity is unknown. This record belongs to a study of T-cell memory formation after mild COVID-19. Germline trimming cut 5 bases from V and 1 base from J; bases unmatched to any gene: 5. Germline CDR1 and CDR2: SGHVS and FQNEAQ. This CDR3 spans 17 amino acids. TCR alpha and TCR beta cDNA libraries with sample barcodes and UMIs came from 5'RACE using constant-segment primers. TCRdb reprocessed the 5' RACE reads with MiXCR, giving one entry per CDR3 protein. Among 300,000 to 400,000 distinct CDR3 sequences listed, around 21% were seen once. Study-wide results and caveats: Certain responding clones were present in pre-infection memory, suggesting participation of cross-reactive memory.

The V and J genes are TRBV7-8 and TRBJ2-7, with TRBD2 identical over 16 bases. This clonotype was sampled from an adult woman who had mild COVID-19 (a few samples of this study predate the infection). Cell type and time point are not known. Sequenced: PBMCs or a T cell subset sorted from them (not recorded which). CDR3 nucleotides: TGTGCCAGCAGCCCTGGGACTAGCGGGGGGGCTTCCTACGAGCAGTACTTC. The encoded protein is CASSPGTSGGASYEQYF.